This entry features one T cell receptor beta chain sequence. V dropped 8 bases and J dropped 8; count of bases not matched to a gene: 14. Germline V gene lookup returns CDR1 WSHSY and CDR2 SAAADI. CDR3 length equals 15 residues. This specimen comes from a study of blood T cell repertoires in COVID-19. The overall study: There were acute and convalescent COVID-19 samples, and they came from the United States, Italy and Spain.

The method was immunoSEQ multiplex PCR; TCRdb's version includes in-frame clones alone and lacks a portion of them. The data hold under 85,000 clones, with approximately 86% observed a single time. This chain joins TRBV10-2 and TRBJ1-2; 10 bases match TRBD1. The sequencing input was peripheral blood. The receptor was derived from a man between 35 and 55 years old with COVID-19, enrolled during active disease. The CDR3 nucleotides are TGCGCCAGCCTTCCACACCCGGGACAGGGGTACGGCTACACCTTC. This encodes CASLPHPGQGYGYTF.